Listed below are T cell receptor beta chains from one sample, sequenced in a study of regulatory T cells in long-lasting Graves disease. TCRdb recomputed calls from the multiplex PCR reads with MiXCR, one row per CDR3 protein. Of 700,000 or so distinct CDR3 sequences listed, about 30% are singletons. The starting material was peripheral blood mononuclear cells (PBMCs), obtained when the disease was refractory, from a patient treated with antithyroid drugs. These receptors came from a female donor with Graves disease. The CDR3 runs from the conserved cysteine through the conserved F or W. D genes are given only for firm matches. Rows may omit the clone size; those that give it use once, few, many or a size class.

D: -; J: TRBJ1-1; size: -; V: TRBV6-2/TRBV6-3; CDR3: CASRLPGTHTEAFF; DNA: TGTGCCAGCAGACTCCCTGGGACTCACACTGAAGCTTTCTTT
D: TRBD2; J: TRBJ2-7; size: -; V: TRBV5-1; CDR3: CASSLARTSTRYEQYF; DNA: TGCGCCAGCAGCTTGGCAAGGACTAGCACGCGATACGAGCAGTACTTC
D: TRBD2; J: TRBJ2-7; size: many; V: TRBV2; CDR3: CARARASGHEQYF; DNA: TGTGCCAGGGCAAGGGCTAGCGGACACGAGCAGTACTTC
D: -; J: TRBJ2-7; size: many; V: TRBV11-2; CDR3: CASSSEPGPAYEQYF; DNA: TGTGCCAGCAGCTCGGAACCGGGACCCGCCTACGAGCAGTACTTC
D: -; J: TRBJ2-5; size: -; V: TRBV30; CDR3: CAWSPLWTVKQETQYF; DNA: TGTGCCTGGAGTCCCCTTTGGACAGTAAAACAAGAGACCCAGTACTTC
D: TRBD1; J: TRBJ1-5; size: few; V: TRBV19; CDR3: CASSNRQGVDQPQHF; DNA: TGTGCCAGTAGCAACCGACAGGGGGTAGACCAGCCCCAGCATTTT
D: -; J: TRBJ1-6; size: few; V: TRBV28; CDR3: CASSRPTAGHSPLHF; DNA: TGTGCCAGCAGTCGCCCGACAGCCGGTCATTCACCCCTCCACTTT
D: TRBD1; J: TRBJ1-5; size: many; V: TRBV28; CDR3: CASSFPPTGFSNQPQHF; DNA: TGTGCCAGCAGTTTCCCGCCGACAGGGTTTAGCAATCAGCCCCAGCATTTT
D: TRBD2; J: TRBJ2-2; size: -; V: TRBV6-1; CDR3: CASRELAGLVSGELFF; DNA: TGTGCCAGCAGAGAACTAGCGGGATTGGTCTCCGGGGAGCTGTTTTTT
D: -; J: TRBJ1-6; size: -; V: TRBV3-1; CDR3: CASSQAGESPLHF; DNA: TGTGCCAGCAGCCAAGCAGGGGAATCACCCCTCCACTTT
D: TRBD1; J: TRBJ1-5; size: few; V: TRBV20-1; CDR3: CSATTGRSGNQPQHF; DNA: TGCAGTGCCACGACAGGGAGGAGCGGCAATCAGCCCCAGCATTTT
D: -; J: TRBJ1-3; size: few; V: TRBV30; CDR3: CAWRAGNTIYF; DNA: TGTGCCTGGAGGGCTGGAAACACCATATATTTT
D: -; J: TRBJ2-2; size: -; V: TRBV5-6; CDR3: CASSFSGEGDTGELFF; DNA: TGTGCCAGCAGCTTCTCAGGGGAGGGGGACACCGGGGAGCTGTTTTTT
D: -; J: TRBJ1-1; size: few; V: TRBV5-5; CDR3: CASSGAGDEAFF; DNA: TGTGCCAGCAGCGGGGCAGGGGATGAAGCTTTCTTT
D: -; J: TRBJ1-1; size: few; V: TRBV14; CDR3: CASSPLGLMNTEAFF; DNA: TGTGCCAGCAGCCCCTTGGGCCTTATGAACACTGAAGCTTTCTTT
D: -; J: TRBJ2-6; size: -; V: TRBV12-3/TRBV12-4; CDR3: CASKHQSVLTF; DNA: TGTGCCAGCAAACATCAGAGCGTCCTGACTTTC
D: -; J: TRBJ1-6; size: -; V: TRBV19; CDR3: CATNSTMANSPLHF; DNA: TGTGCCACCAATAGCACCATGGCTAATTCACCCCTCCACTTT
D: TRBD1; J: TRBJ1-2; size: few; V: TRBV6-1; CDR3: CASRLDGTGTYGYTF; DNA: TGTGCCAGCAGATTAGACGGGACAGGGACCTATGGCTACACCTTC
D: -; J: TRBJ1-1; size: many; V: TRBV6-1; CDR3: CASSEQLNTEAFF; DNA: TGTGCCAGCAGTGAACAATTGAACACTGAAGCTTTCTTT
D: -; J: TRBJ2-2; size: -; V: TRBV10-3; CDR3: CAISKTGTDRTGELFF; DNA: TGTGCCATCAGTAAAACCGGGACGGACCGAACCGGGGAGCTGTTTTTT
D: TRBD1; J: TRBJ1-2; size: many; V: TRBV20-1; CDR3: CSARRQGALGYGYTF; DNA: TGCAGTGCTAGAAGACAGGGGGCCCTAGGCTATGGCTACACCTTC
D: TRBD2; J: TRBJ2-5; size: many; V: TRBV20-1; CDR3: CSARPKLALVETQYF; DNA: TGCAGTGCTAGACCTAAACTAGCGCTAGTAGAGACCCAGTACTTC
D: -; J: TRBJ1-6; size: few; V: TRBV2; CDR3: CASSEVGRGFDSPLHF; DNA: TGTGCCAGCAGTGAAGTGGGCAGGGGCTTTGATTCACCCCTCCACTTT